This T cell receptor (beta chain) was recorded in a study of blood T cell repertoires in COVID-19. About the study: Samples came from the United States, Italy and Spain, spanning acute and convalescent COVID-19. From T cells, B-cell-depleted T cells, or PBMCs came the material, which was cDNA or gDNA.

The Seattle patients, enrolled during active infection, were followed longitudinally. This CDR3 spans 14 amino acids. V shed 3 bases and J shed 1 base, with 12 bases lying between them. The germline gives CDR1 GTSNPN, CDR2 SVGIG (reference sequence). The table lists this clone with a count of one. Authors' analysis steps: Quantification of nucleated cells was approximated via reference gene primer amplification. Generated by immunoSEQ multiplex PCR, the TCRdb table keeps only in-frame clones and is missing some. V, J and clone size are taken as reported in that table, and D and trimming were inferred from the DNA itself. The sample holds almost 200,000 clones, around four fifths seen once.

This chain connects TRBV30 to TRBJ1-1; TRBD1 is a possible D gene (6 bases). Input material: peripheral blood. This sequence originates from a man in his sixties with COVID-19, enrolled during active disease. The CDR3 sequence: CAWRPGTSNTEAFF. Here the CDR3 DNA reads TGTGCCTGGAGGCCCGGGACATCGAACACTGAAGCTTTCTTT.